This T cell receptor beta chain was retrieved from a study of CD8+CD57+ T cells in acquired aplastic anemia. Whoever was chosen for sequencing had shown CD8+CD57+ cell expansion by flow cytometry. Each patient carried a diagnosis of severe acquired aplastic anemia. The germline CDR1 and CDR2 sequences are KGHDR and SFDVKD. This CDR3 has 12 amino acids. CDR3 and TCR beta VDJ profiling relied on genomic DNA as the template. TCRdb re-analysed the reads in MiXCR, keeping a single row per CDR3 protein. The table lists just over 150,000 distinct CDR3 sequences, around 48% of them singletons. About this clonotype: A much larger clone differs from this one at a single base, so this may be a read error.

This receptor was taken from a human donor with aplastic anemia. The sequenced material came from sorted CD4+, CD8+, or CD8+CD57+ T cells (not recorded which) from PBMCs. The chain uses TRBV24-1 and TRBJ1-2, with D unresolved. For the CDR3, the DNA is TGTGTCAGTAGTATATCCGGGAATGGCTACACCTTC. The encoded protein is CVSSISGNGYTF.